This TCR beta chain was identified in a study of cytomegalovirus exposure and HLA in healthy donors. Study-wide results and caveats: For TCR beta chains, V- and J-gene trimming was later linked to a missense DCLRE1C variant.

The CDR3 length is 13 residues. V was trimmed by 5 bases and J by 1 base, leaving 9 bases between them. The germline V gene has CDR1 MNHEY and CDR2 SMNVEV (reference sequence). With regard to this clone: No antigen is known for it.

The PCR employed 60 Vbeta primers together with 13 Jbeta primers. TCRdb's copy holds only in-frame clones and misses some; the assay was immunoSEQ multiplex PCR. The sample lists around 200,000 clones, under 80% occurring once. This TCR was sampled from a man between 35 and 55 years old in good health and CMV-seronegative. Sequencing was carried out using PBMCs. The chain carries TRBV27 and TRBJ2-7; TRBD1 is a possible D gene (5 bases). CDR3 sequence (DNA): TGTGCCAGCAGTGTAGGACATTCCTACGAGCAGTACTTC. It translates to CASSVGHSYEQYF.